A selection of T cell receptor beta chains follows, all from one sample in a study of hypomethylating agent response in myelodysplastic syndrome. Clones were read by immunoSEQ multiplex PCR, and TCRdb kept only the in-frame ones, dropping some. The repertoire holds about 3,500 clones, with almost 85% as singletons. Sequencing was performed on bone marrow, taken before or after starting hypomethylating agent treatment for myelodysplastic syndrome (not recorded which). Source of these receptors: a human donor with myelodysplastic syndrome. Both conserved end residues are part of each CDR3. D genes are given only for firm matches. Clone size is shown for a subset of rows, as once, few, many or a class of expanded clone.

size	J	D	V	length	CDR3	DNA
.	TRBJ2-1	.	TRBV27	15	CASSLSTASRYEQFF	TGTGCCAGCAGTTTATCGACGGCTTCGAGGTATGAGCAGTTCTTC
.	TRBJ1-1	.	TRBV6-5	13	CASSLWMNTEAFF	TGTGCCAGCAGCCTTTGGATGAACACTGAAGCTTTCTTT
.	TRBJ1-2	.	TRBV4-2	12	CASSQDGVGYTF	TGTGCCAGCAGCCAAGATGGGGTCGGCTACACCTTC
medium-sized	TRBJ1-3	.	TRBV7-9	14	CASSLGQAGNTIYF	TGTGCCAGCAGCTTAGGTCAGGCTGGAAACACCATATATTTT
.	TRBJ1-2	.	TRBV5-6	15	CASSLVAKRDYGYTF	TGTGCCAGCAGCTTGGTCGCGAAGAGGGACTATGGCTACACCTTC
.	TRBJ2-7	TRBD1	TRBV4-1	14	CASSQGTVGREQYF	TGCGCCAGCAGCCAGGGGACAGTCGGTCGCGAGCAGTACTTC
.	TRBJ1-2	TRBD1	TRBV28	15	CASSEDTGARYGYTF	TGTGCCAGCAGTGAGGACACAGGGGCCCGCTATGGCTACACCTTC
.	TRBJ2-5	.	TRBV7-7	13	CASSSGVQETQYF	TGTGCCAGCAGCTCGGGGGTTCAAGAGACCCAGTACTTC
.	TRBJ1-2	TRBD1	TRBV11-2	14	CASSLVQGARGYTF	TGTGCCAGCAGCTTAGTTCAGGGGGCGCGGGGCTACACCTTC
once	TRBJ1-1	TRBD1	TRBV2	13	CASRGTVNTEAFF	TGTGCCAGCAGGGGGACAGTGAACACTGAAGCTTTCTTT
.	TRBJ1-4	TRBD1	TRBV14	17	CASSLWRTGTGSEKLFF	TGTGCCAGCAGCCTCTGGAGGACCGGGACAGGGAGTGAAAAACTGTTTTTT
.	TRBJ1-5	TRBD1	TRBV28	18	CASSSPRRDRVYTQPQHF	TGTGCCAGCAGTTCTCCTCGGCGGGACAGGGTATACACTCAGCCCCAGCATTTT
.	TRBJ1-4	.	TRBV19	14	CASSQGHRKEKLFF	TGTGCCAGTAGCCAGGGCCACCGAAAGGAAAAACTGTTTTTT
few	TRBJ1-2	.	TRBV13	15	CASMLSSGKRYGYTF	TGTGCCAGCATGCTTTCTTCGGGGAAACGGTATGGCTACACCTTC
.	TRBJ1-1	.	TRBV7-9	14	CASSQHQGNTEAFF	TGTGCCAGCAGCCAACACCAGGGAAACACTGAAGCTTTCTTT